This note documents a single T cell receptor beta chain sequence. Its antigen remains unidentified. Base qualities are not recorded, but no much larger clone differs from it by a single base. The same CDR3 can be traced to other DNA sequences in this sample. Using the deep immunoSEQ assay, multiplex PCR amplified TCR CDR3 regions from genomic DNA. For each cell subset, the extracted genomic DNA was distributed evenly across all wells of several immunoSEQ 96-well plates, and each plate served as one replicate. For sorted subsets, each replicate PCR was loaded with 200 ng genomic DNA, equivalent to 25,000 to 35,000 T cell genomes. Purified libraries were measured with a Qubit 3.0 fluorometer, size-checked on a Bioanalyzer 2100, and measured again with the KAPA Library Quantification kit. Every immunoSEQ 96-well plate was sequenced on a separate single-read 150-cycle Illumina NextSeq 550 flow cell. The authors' pipeline ran thus. The immunoSEQ output contained only junctional sequences without quality scores, so filtering could not match that applied to full-length reads. Sequences were annotated with PyIR, a Python wrapper for IgBLAST v1.9, using IMGT germline references to assign V/J genes and CDR3. Any read was removed if the V/J assignment was weak (E-value above 1e-6), the CDR3 was missing, or the read contained stop codons, out-of-frame junctions, or ambiguous translated residues. V3J clonotypes were defined by identical inferred V gene, J gene, and CDR3 amino acid sequence. The percentage overlap between two repertoires was calculated by dividing the number of shared unique clonotypes by the size of the smaller repertoire. Repertoire richness was assessed with RTK rarefaction, the Chao1 estimator, and Recon v2.1 estimates of unobserved clonotypes. For all TCRbeta clonotypes obtained by the gDNA method from several donors, generation probabilities were computed with OLGA. TCRdb limited this immuneACCESS table to in-frame rearrangements with V and J called. A share of clones is missing; checked studies link under half to unresolved V genes, and the rest is unexplained. V, J and clone size are taken as reported in that table, and D and trimming were inferred from the DNA itself. The sample table shows a few million clones, and around 93% are seen once. The ten largest clones represent less than 2% of the sample.

For the CD8 naive samples, CD45RO-negative cells were positively selected for CCR7, yielding a CD45RA+CCR7+ population from which TemRA cells were excluded. Donors were healthy HIV-negative adults with no recently reported acute infections or vaccinations. Every donor was a Caucasian adult living in Nashville, Tennessee, USA. After blood collection by leukapheresis, PBMCs were isolated using Ficoll-Histopaque density gradient centrifugation and then cryopreserved in the vapor phase of liquid nitrogen. Analytical flow cytometry was used to check the purity and quantity of every magnetically sorted T cell population. Genomic DNA was isolated from each sorted fraction and quantified by UV absorbance on a Nanodrop 2000c. The sample comes from a study of shared clonotypes between healthy human individuals (dated by TCRdb to between 2020 and 2021). The study in broad terms: A few men and a couple of women, aged 18 to 49 years, made up the cohort. Libraries were prepared and TCR repertoires were sequenced by different laboratories using diverse techniques, in order to increase sequencing depth and limit assay-specific biases. Per donor, three plates each were used for CD4 naive and CD4 memory, two for CD8 naive, and one for CD8 memory. To estimate repertoire size and how much clonotypes are shared between individuals, the study performed deep sequencing of blood TCR repertoires from a handful of healthy adults. Per donor, leukapheresis produced somewhere between about 0.94 and 9 billion PBMCs. The study at large found these results: Pairwise subsampling led to the expectation that sequencing depth would affect the degree of clonotype sharing among donors. About 4.5% of naive CD4, roughly 3.5% of naive CD8, around 2.3% of memory CD4, and 0.4% of memory CD8 clonotypes were shared across several donors. Compared with non-shared clonotypes, clonotypes shared by all four sorted-subset donors had higher generation probabilities. Sampling was restricted to blood, and TCR repertoires in tissues likely differ from the TCR repertoires found in blood. Because the study included a small number of donors, the genetic and exposure-history diversity represented was limited. Larger estimated clonotype richness was generally found for naive subsets than for memory subsets. Even with the large sequencing depth, rarefaction of the sorted-subset datasets indicated that sequencing was incomplete.

The germline V gene yields MGHRA for CDR1 and YSYEKL for CDR2. Measured from the cysteine to the phenylalanine, the CDR3 is 13 residues long. Only CDR3 DNA is held: 39 bases, read in frame from base 1. V trim: 4 bases; J trim: 3 bases; unmatched bases: 3. This clonotype was obtained from a man between 18 and 35 years old in good health. Some clones in this sample may be carry-over from other donors' samples. The rearrangement combines TRBV4-1 with TRBJ2-7; TRBD1 fits 7 bases in the junction. The sample was naive CD8+ T cells from PBMCs. In the paper's terms, the cell subset or site label means: CD45RA+CCR7+. The bases are TGCGCCAGCAGCCCGCGACAGGGCTACGAGCAGTACTTC. Its protein is CASSPRQGYEQYF.